This T cell receptor (beta chain) was recovered during a study of molecular identifiers for immune sequencing clone quantification. Comments on this clonotype: A single base separates this from a much larger clone, so it may be a read error.

For bulk TCR libraries, previously described methods and listed TCR primers were used. TCRdb ran MiXCR on the PCR reads and lists one entry per CDR3 protein. The table has about 640,000 distinct CDR3 sequences, about 20% seen once; the top ten hold roughly 0.9%. This TCR derives from a human donor in good health. Some libraries in this study had Jurkat cell RNA spiked in. Sequencing input: naive CD8+ T cells from blood, with Jurkat cell RNA spiked in. Subset indicated: FACS-sorted CD8+CD4-CCR7+CD45RA+ naive T cells.

CDR3 DNA: TGTGCCAACAGCCCTACCCTACTAGCGAACTACGAGCAGTACTTC. It specifies CANSPTLLANYEQYF. The chain links TRBV7-6 to TRBJ2-7, with 7 bases fitting TRBD2. Germline V lookup: CDR1 SGHVS, CDR2 FNYEAQ. CDR3 size: 15 residues.